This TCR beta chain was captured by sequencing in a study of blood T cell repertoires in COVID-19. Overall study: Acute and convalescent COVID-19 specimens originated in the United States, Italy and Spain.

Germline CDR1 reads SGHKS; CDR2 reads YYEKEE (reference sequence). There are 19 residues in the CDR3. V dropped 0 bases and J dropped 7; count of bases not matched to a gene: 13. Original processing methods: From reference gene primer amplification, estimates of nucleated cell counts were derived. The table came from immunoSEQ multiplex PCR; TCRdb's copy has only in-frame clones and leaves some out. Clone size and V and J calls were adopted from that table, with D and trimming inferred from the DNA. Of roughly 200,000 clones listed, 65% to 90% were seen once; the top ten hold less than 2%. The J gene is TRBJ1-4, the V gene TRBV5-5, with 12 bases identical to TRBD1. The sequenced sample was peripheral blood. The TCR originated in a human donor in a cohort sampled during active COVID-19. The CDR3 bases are TGTGCCAGCAGCTTGGGCACGTGGGGACAGGGGGCGGAAGTTGAAAAACTGTTTTTT. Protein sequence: CASSLGTWGQGAEVEKLFF. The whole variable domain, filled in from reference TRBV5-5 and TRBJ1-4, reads DAGVTQSPTHLIKTRGQQVTLRCSPISGHKSVSWYQQVLGQGPQFIFQYYEKEERGRGNFPDRFSARQFPNYSSELNVNALLLGDSALYLCASSLGTWGQGAEVEKLFFGSGTQLSVL.